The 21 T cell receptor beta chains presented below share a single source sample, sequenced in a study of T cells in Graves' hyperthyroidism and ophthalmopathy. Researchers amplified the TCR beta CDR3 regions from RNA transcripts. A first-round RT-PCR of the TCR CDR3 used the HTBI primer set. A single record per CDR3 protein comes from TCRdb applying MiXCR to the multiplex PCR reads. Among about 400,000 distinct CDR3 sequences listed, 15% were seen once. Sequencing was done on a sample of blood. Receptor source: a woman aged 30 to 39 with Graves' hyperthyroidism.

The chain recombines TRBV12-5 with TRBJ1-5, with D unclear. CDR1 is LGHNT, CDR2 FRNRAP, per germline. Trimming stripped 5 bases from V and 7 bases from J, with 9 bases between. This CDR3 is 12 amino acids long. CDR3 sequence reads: CASGLSAQPQHF. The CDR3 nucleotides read TGTGCTAGTGGTCTAAGCGCACAGCCCCAGCATTTT.

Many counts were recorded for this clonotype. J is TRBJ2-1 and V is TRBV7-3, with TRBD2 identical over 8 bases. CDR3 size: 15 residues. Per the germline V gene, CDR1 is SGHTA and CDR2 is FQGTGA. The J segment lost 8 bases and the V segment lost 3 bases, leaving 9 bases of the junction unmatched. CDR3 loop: CASSFTAGGSHEQFF. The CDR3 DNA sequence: TGTGCCAGCAGCTTTACGGCGGGAGGTTCGCATGAGCAGTTCTTC.

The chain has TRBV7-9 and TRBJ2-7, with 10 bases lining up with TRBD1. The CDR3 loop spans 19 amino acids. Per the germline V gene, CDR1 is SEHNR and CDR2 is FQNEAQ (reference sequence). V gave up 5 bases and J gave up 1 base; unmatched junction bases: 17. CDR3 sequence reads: CASSHTSGQGSGRSYEQYF. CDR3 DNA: TGTGCCAGCAGCCATACGTCGGGACAGGGGTCTGGTAGATCCTACGAGCAGTACTTC.

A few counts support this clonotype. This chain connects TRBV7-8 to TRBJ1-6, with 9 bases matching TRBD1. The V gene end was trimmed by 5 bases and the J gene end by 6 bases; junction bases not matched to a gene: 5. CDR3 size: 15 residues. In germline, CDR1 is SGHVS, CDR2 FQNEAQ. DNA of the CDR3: TGTGCCAGCAGCCCGCCGGGACAGGGTAATTCACCCCTCCACTTT. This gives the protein CASSPPGQGNSPLHF.

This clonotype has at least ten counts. CDR3 in amino acids: CSATEYYEQYF. The CDR3, as DNA: TGCAGTGCTACCGAGTACTACGAGCAGTACTTC. The chain uses TRBV20-1 and TRBJ2-7, with unresolved D. This CDR3 has 11 residues. V was shortened by 4 bases and J by 3 bases, with 7 bases between the two germline ends. CDR1 and CDR2 from the germline V gene are DFQATT and SNEGSKA (reference sequence).

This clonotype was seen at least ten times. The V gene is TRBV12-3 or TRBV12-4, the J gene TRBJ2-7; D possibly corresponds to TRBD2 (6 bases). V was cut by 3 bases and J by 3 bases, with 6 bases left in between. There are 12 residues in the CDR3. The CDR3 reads CASSFSGYEQYF. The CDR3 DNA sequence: TGTGCCAGCAGTTTTAGCGGCTACGAGCAGTACTTC.

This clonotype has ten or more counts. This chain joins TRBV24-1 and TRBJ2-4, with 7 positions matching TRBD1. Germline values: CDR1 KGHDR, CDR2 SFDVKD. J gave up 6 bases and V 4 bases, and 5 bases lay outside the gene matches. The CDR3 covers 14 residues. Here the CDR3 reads CATSERGGLNIQYF. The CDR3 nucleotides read TGTGCCACCAGTGAACGAGGGGGCTTAAACATTCAGTACTTC.

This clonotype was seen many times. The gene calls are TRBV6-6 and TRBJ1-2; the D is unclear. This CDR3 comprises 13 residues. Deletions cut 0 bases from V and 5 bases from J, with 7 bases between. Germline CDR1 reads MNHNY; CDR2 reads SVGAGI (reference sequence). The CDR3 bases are TGTGCCAGCAGTTACTCGAATGGATATGGCTACACCTTC. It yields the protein CASSYSNGYGYTF.

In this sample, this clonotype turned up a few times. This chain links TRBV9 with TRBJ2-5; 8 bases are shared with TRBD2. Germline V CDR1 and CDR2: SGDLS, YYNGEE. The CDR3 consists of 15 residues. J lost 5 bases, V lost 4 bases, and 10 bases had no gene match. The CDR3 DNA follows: TGTGCCAGCAGCCCCCGTCAAGCGGGAGTGGAGACCCAGTACTTC. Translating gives CASSPRQAGVETQYF.

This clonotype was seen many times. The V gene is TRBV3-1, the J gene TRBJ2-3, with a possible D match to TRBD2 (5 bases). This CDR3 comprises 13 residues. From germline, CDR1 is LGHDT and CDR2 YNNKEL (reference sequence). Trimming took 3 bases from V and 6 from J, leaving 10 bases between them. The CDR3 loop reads CASSQDWGDTQYF. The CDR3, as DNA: TGTGCCAGCAGCCAGGACTGGGGTGATACGCAGTATTTT.

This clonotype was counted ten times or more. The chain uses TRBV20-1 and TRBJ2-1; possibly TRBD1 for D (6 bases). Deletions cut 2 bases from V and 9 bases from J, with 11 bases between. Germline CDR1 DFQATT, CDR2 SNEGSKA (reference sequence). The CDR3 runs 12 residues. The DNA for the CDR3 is TGCAGTGCTAGACCCAGGGGCATTGAGCAGTTCTTC. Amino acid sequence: CSARPRGIEQFF.

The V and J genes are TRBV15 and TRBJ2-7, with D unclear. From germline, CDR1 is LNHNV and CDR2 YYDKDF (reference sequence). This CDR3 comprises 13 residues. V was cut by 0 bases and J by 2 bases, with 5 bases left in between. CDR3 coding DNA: TGTGCCACCAGCAGAGATCACACCTACGAGCAGTACTTC. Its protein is CATSRDHTYEQYF. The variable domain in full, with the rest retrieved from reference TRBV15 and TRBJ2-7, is DAMVIQNPRYQVTQFGKPVTLSCSQTLNHNVMYWYQQKSSQAPKLLFHYYDKDFNNEADTPDNFQSRRPNTSFCFLDIRSPGLGDTAMYLCATSRDHTYEQYFGPGTRLTVT.

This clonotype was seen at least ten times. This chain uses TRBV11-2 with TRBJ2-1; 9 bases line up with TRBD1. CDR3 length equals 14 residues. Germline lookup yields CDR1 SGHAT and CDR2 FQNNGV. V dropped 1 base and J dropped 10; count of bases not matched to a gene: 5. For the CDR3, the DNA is TGTGCCAGCAGCTTAGCCCGGACAGGGGACGAGCAGTTCTTC. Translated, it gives CASSLARTGDEQFF. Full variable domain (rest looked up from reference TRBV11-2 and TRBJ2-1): EAGVAQSPRYKIIEKRQSVAFWCNPISGHATLYWYQQILGQGPKLLIQFQNNGVVDDSQLPKDRFSAERLKGVDSTLKIQPAKLEDSAVYLCASSLARTGDEQFFGPGTRLTVL.

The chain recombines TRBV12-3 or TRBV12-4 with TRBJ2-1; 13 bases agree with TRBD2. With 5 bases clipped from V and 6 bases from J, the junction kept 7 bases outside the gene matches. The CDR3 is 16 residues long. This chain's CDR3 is CASSPRTSGSANEQFF. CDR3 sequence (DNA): TGTGCCAGCAGTCCCCGGACTAGCGGGAGTGCCAATGAGCAGTTCTTC.

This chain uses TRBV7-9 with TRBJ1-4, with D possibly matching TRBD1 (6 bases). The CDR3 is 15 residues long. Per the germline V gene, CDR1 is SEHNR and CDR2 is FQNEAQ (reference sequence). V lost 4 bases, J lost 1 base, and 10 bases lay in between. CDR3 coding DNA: TGTGCCAGCAGCTCCTTGGACAGAACTAATGAAAAACTGTTTTTT. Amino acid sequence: CASSSLDRTNEKLFF.

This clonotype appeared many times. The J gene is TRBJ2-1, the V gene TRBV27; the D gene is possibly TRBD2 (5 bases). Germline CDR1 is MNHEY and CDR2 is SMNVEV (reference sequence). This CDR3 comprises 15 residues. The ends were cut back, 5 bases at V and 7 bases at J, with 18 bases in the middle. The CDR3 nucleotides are TGTGCCAGCAGTAGATCGGGGTACTACCTAAATGAGCAGTTCTTC. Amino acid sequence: CASSRSGYYLNEQFF.

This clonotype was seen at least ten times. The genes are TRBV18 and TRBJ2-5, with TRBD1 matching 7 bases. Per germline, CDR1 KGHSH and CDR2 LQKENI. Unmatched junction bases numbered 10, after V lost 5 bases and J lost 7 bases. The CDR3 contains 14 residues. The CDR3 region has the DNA TGTGCCAGCTCAATAGACAGGGTGCTGGGGACCCAGTACTTC. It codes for CASSIDRVLGTQYF.

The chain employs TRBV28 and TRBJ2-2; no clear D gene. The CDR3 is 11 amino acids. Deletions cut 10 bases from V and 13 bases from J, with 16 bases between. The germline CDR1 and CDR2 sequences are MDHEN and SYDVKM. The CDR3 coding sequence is TGTGCCACCAACCGGGCCGGAAGGCTGTTTTTT. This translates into CATNRAGRLFF.

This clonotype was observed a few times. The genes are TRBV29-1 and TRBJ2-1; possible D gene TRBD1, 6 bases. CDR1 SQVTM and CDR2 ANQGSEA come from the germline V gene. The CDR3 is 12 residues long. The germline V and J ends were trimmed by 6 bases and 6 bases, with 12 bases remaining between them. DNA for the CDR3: TGCAGCGTGCACCGGGACATCAATGAGCAGTTCTTC. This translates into CSVHRDINEQFF.

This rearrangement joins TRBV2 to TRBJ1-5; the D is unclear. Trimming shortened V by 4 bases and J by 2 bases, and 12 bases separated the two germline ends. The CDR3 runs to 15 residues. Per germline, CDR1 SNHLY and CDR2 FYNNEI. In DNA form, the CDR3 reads TGTGCCAGCAGTGTCGAATCCCAGGGCAATCAGCCCCAGCATTTT. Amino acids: CASSVESQGNQPQHF.

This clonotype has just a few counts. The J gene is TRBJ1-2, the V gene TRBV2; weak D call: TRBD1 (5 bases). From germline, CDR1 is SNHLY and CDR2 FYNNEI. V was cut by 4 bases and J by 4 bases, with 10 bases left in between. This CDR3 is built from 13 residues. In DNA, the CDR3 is TGTGCCAGCAGTGTAACGGGGACCTATGGCTACACCTTC. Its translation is CASSVTGTYGYTF.